This TCR beta chain comes out of a study of shared clonotypes between healthy human individuals. Assay: immunoSEQ multiplex PCR; the TCRdb copy retains only in-frame clones and omits some. The repertoire includes 950,000 to 1,100,000 clones, under 80% of them detected once, and over 1.3% sits in the top ten. Turning to this clone: The identical CDR3 is also encoded by other nucleotide sequences in the sample.

The ends were cut back, 2 bases at V and 7 bases at J, with 11 bases in the middle. Germline V CDR1 and CDR2: SNHLY, FYNNEI. This CDR3 is 13 amino acids long. The TCR comes from a man between 18 and 29 years old in good health. The source material was memory CD4+ T cells sorted from blood. Subset given: CD45RA-negative fraction. This chain uses TRBV2 with TRBJ1-2, with D tentatively TRBD1 (6 bases). DNA of the CDR3: TGTGCCAGCAGTGAAAACAGGGAGAGTGGCTACACCTTC. Its protein product is CASSENRESGYTF.